A selection of T cell receptor beta chains follows, all from one sample in a study of blood T cells in healthy people across ages. TCRdb independently ran MiXCR on the 5' RACE reads; one entry per CDR3 protein. The sample has 980,000 or so distinct CDR3 sequences, approximately 49% seen once. Sequencing used blood. All receptors come from a man aged 30 to 45 in good health. Both conserved end residues are part of each CDR3. The D gene is left open where the match is weak. Size values are once, few and many counts, or a class for expanded clones, and some rows have none.

d_call j_call clone_size v_call cdr3_nt cdr3_aa
. TRBJ2-5 . TRBV27 TGTGCCAGCAGTCTGAGGGCTAGCCGAGAGACCCAGTACTTC CASSLRASRETQYF
TRBD1 TRBJ1-4 . TRBV6-1 TGTGCCAGCAGCCCCCTGGACAGGGAATATGAAAAACTGTTTTTT CASSPLDREYEKLFF
. TRBJ1-6 few TRBV4-1 TGCGCCAGCAGCCAAGAACGGTATAATTCACCCCTCCACTTT CASSQERYNSPLHF
. TRBJ2-3 few TRBV9 TGTGCCAGCAGCGTAGTCCCTAAAGATACGCAGTATTTT CASSVVPKDTQYF
. TRBJ2-7 few TRBV29-1 TGCAGCGTTGCTGAGACAGGATCGAACGACGAGCAGTACTTC CSVAETGSNDEQYF
. TRBJ2-1 . TRBV20-1 TGCAGTGCCCCCCCTCCCCGGGACTCCTACAATGAGCAGTTCTTC CSAPPPRDSYNEQFF
. TRBJ2-5 few TRBV4-1 TGCGCCAGCAGCCAAGATTTAAATAGCAGGGGCCAGGAGACCCAGTACTTC CASSQDLNSRGQETQYF
TRBD2 TRBJ2-7 few TRBV2 TGTGCCAGTAGCGGGACGGTCGAGCAGTACTTC CASSGTVEQYF
. TRBJ1-2 . TRBV20-1 TGCAGTGCTAGAGCTGTGGACAGTCAGACCTATGGCTACACCTTC CSARAVDSQTYGYTF
TRBD2 TRBJ2-3 . TRBV7-9 TGTGCCAGCAGCCTGCTAGCGGGTCTAGATACGCAGTATTTT CASSLLAGLDTQYF
. TRBJ1-2 few TRBV6-6 TGTGCGTTCCGGAGGGATGCTAACTATGGCTACACCTTC CAFRRDANYGYTF
TRBD1 TRBJ2-7 . TRBV20-1 TGCAGTGCTTCGCCGGGACAGCGGACTTACGAGCAGTACTTC CSASPGQRTYEQYF
. TRBJ1-2 . TRBV7-9 TGTGCCAGCAGCTTAAGGGATGACGGCTATGGCTACACCTTC CASSLRDDGYGYTF
. TRBJ1-2 . TRBV7-9 TGTGCCAGCAGCTTACTCCTGGATGGCTACACCTTC CASSLLLDGYTF
. TRBJ2-7 few TRBV12-3/TRBV12-4 TGTGCCAGCAGTGGGGTGGAGGGTCTCGACGAGCAGTACTTC CASSGVEGLDEQYF
. TRBJ1-2 . TRBV30 TGTGCCTGGGAGACCGTAGGGCACTATGGCTACACCTTC CAWETVGHYGYTF
TRBD1 TRBJ1-2 few TRBV29-1 TGCAGCACGTACGCCGGGACAGGGTATGGCTACACCTTC CSTYAGTGYGYTF
TRBD2 TRBJ2-5 . TRBV28 TGTGCCAGCAGGACCGGGACTAGTTCCCAAGAGACCCAGTACTTC CASRTGTSSQETQYF
. TRBJ2-3 few TRBV5-1 TGCGCCAGCAGCCCCACAGGGTGGCCAGATACGCAGTATTTT CASSPTGWPDTQYF
TRBD1 TRBJ2-7 few TRBV12-3/TRBV12-4 TGTGCCAGCAGTTTAAGGGACAGGGGCTACGAGCAGTACTTC CASSLRDRGYEQYF
. TRBJ2-3 . TRBV7-2 TGTGCCAGCAGCTTCAGCGGAGCCAACACAGATACGCAGTATTTT CASSFSGANTDTQYF
TRBD1 TRBJ1-5 . TRBV6-2/TRBV6-3 TGTGCCAGCTATCCTGGGACAGATTATAGCAATCAGCCCCAGCATTTT CASYPGTDYSNQPQHF
TRBD2 TRBJ2-7 . TRBV20-1 TGCAGTGCTAGCCGGACTAGCGGGAGCCACGAGCAGTACTTC CSASRTSGSHEQYF
. TRBJ2-2 once TRBV4-3 TGCGCCAGCAGCCAGTCCCCTGGGGGTAGGACCGGGGAGCTGTTTTTT CASSQSPGGRTGELFF
. TRBJ2-7 . TRBV27 TGTGCCAGCAGTTGGGACGGAAGATACGAGCAGTACTTC CASSWDGRYEQYF
TRBD1 TRBJ2-3 . TRBV7-9 TGTGCCAGCAGTCCTCCGGGACAGGGGGCGAGGACAGATACGCAGTATTTT CASSPPGQGARTDTQYF
. TRBJ1-5 . TRBV29-1 TGCAGCGTTGGGGAGGCTGGACAGCCCCAGCATTTT CSVGEAGQPQHF
. TRBJ2-2 . TRBV29-1 TGCAGCGTGGGGCCGACTTTGGGCACCGGGGAGCTGTTTTTT CSVGPTLGTGELFF
. TRBJ2-5 few TRBV2 TGTGCCAGCAACTCTCCCGGGGAGACCCAGTACTTC CASNSPGETQYF
. TRBJ2-7 . TRBV20-1 TGCAGTGCTACGCGGATCTCTTCTTCCTACGAGCAGTACTTC CSATRISSSYEQYF
TRBD2 TRBJ2-3 many TRBV15 TGTGCCACCAGCAGAGAGCGGGGGGGCACAGATACGCAGTATTTT CATSRERGGTDTQYF
. TRBJ2-5 . TRBV7-2 TGTGCCAGCAGCTTCGGGATTCGGGAGACCCAGTACTTC CASSFGIRETQYF
. TRBJ2-7 . TRBV4-2 TGTGCCAGCTGGGGGGACAGCTCCTACGAGCAGTACTTC CASWGDSSYEQYF
TRBD2 TRBJ2-7 . TRBV20-1 TGCAGTGCTAGAGATCCGGGGGGGCTCTCCTACGAGCAGTACTTC CSARDPGGLSYEQYF
. TRBJ2-3 . TRBV24-1 TGTGCCACCAGTGACGCCGGGGCTTGGGGAAACACAGATACGCAGTATTTT CATSDAGAWGNTDTQYF
TRBD1 TRBJ2-5 . TRBV20-1 TGCAGTGCTAGGGCCCCAGGGACAGGGGACTACTACGAGCATTACTTC CSARAPGTGDYYEHYF
. TRBJ2-3 . TRBV9 TGTGCCAGCAGCGTAGGTGCCCTTAGTATAGATACGCAGTATTTT CASSVGALSIDTQYF
. TRBJ1-6 few TRBV3-1 TGTGCCAGCAGCCAAGAGTTATCCCAGAGCTCCTATAATTCACCCCTCCACTTT CASSQELSQSSYNSPLHF